This T cell receptor beta chain derives from a study of blood T cell repertoires in COVID-19. Whole-study context: PBMCs, B-cell-depleted T cells, or T cells were the source of the cDNA or gDNA that made up the material.

The CDR3 extends over 16 amino acids. TCRdb's table, derived via immunoSEQ multiplex PCR, lists solely in-frame clones and lacks some. The table lists some 240,000 clones, about four fifths of them singletons. The sequencing input was peripheral blood. The sequence came from a woman aged 80 or older with acute or convalescent COVID-19. The chain couples TRBV12-2 to TRBJ2-1; TRBD2 reflects the table's D call only, with no check against the DNA. TRBV12-2 is recorded as a pseudogene. The CDR3: CASRLDGTSKGGEQFF. The CDR3 coding sequence is TGTGCAAGTCGCTTAGATGGGACTTCGAAAGGTGGGGAGCAGTTCTTC.